This TCR beta chain is from a study of cytomegalovirus exposure and HLA in healthy donors. In the PCR, 60 Vbeta and 13 Jbeta primers were used. Generated by immunoSEQ multiplex PCR, the TCRdb table keeps only in-frame clones and is missing some. This sample carries 100,000 to 150,000 clones, roughly four fifths of them seen once, and the ten largest clones take less than 2.5%. Trimming shortened V by 0 bases and J by 5 bases, and 13 bases separated the two germline ends. The V gene's germline CDR1 is MNHEY and CDR2 SVGAGI. The CDR3 loop spans 15 amino acids. The chain uses TRBV6-5 and TRBJ1-2; D is possibly TRBD1 (5 bases). This TCR derives from a man aged 50 to 60 in good health and CMV-seronegative. Source material: PBMCs. This CDR3 is CASSYSRGGEYGYTF. The DNA of the CDR3 is TGTGCCAGCAGTTACTCGAGGGGCGGGGAGTATGGCTACACCTTC.